The clone carrying this T cell receptor beta chain was detected many times. Germline CDR1 LNHNV, CDR2 YYDKDF (reference sequence). The CDR3 is made up of 14 amino acids. With 4 bases removed from V and 4 bases from J, the gap between germline ends came to 12 bases. As it was prepared, the TCRbeta library received unique molecular identifiers. TCRdb ran MiXCR on the PCR reads and lists one entry per CDR3 protein. Here the sample spans about 690,000 distinct CDR3 sequences, approximately 15% being singletons. The entry originates in a study of T-cell reconstitution after alpha-beta-depleted transplantation in children.

The source is a human donor who donated a stem cell graft to a child with acute myeloid leukemia. Specimen: PBMCs from the stem cell graft donor, collected from the stem cell graft. The chain links TRBV15 to TRBJ2-3, with D perhaps matching TRBD1 (6 bases). The CDR3 reads CATSTRTASDTQYF. The CDR3 DNA sequence: TGTGCCACCAGCACCAGGACAGCTTCAGATACGCAGTATTTT.